These T cell receptor beta chains were read from a single sample in a study of blood T cell repertoires in COVID-19. Some clones are missing from TCRdb's copy, which holds only in-frame ones; the method was immunoSEQ multiplex PCR. This sample yields roughly 100,000 clones, of which roughly 83% are seen a single time; 2.5% to 3.5% belongs to the top ten. Sequenced sample: peripheral blood. The receptors shown here come from a woman aged 80 or over with active or convalescent COVID-19. CDR3s include the opening cysteine and the closing phenylalanine or tryptophan. Each record gives: J gene, D gene, clone size, V gene, CDR3 protein, CDR3 DNA. A D gene is named only where the DNA matches it firmly. Clone size is given for some rows only: seen once, a few or many times, or a class if the clone is expanded.

J: TRBJ2-7
D: .
size: .
V: TRBV6-5
CDR3: CASSYVGGSRDEQYF
DNA: TGTGCCAGCAGTTACGTCGGGGGATCTCGGGACGAGCAGTACTTC

J: TRBJ2-3
D: TRBD2
size: .
V: TRBV7-2
CDR3: CASSFGLAGPSQGTQYF
DNA: TGTGCCAGCAGCTTCGGCCTAGCGGGTCCCAGTCAGGGTACGCAGTATTTT

J: TRBJ2-5
D: .
size: .
V: TRBV5-1
CDR3: CASSREVGPKETQYF
DNA: TGCGCCAGCAGCCGGGAAGTAGGCCCTAAAGAGACCCAGTACTTC

J: TRBJ2-2
D: .
size: many
V: TRBV11-3
CDR3: CASSPSWGRSNTGELFF
DNA: TGTGCCAGCAGCCCTAGTTGGGGCAGATCGAACACCGGGGAGCTGTTTTTT

J: TRBJ1-5
D: .
size: .
V: TRBV6-5
CDR3: CASSDDASYQPQHF
DNA: TGTGCCAGCAGCGACGACGCTAGCTATCAGCCCCAGCATTTT

J: TRBJ1-2
D: .
size: .
V: TRBV5-8
CDR3: CASSLSGGLAGTNYGYTF
DNA: TGTGCCAGCAGCTTGTCGGGCGGGTTGGCAGGTACAAACTATGGCTACACCTTC

J: TRBJ1-3
D: .
size: .
V: TRBV28
CDR3: CASSPRRVSGNTIYF
DNA: TGTGCCAGCAGTCCTAGGAGGGTCTCTGGAAACACCATATATTTT

J: TRBJ1-3
D: TRBD1
size: .
V: TRBV27
CDR3: CASEQPGQGLPSGNTIYF
DNA: TGTGCCAGCGAACAACCGGGACAGGGGTTACCCTCTGGAAACACCATATATTTT

J: TRBJ1-2
D: .
size: .
V: TRBV5-4
CDR3: CASSLDRSKGTF
DNA: TGTGCCAGCAGCTTGGACAGGTCGAAAGGCACCTTC

J: TRBJ1-4
D: TRBD1
size: .
V: TRBV18
CDR3: CASSRNGQAASTNEKLFF
DNA: TGTGCCAGCTCACGAAATGGACAGGCGGCTTCAACTAATGAAAAACTGTTTTTT

J: TRBJ2-5
D: TRBD1
size: .
V: TRBV19
CDR3: CASSRALSGTGTQETQYF
DNA: TGTGCCAGTAGTAGAGCCCTCTCTGGGACAGGGACCCAAGAGACCCAGTACTTC

J: TRBJ2-7
D: TRBD1
size: .
V: TRBV28
CDR3: CASSFAIKGQGDEQYF
DNA: TGTGCCAGCAGTTTTGCTATAAAGGGACAGGGTGACGAGCAGTACTTC